This T cell receptor beta chain was identified in a study of blood T cell repertoires in COVID-19. Study-level information: COVID-19 samples, acute and convalescent, were from the United States, Italy and Spain. The cDNA or gDNA used as material had been derived from T cells, B-cell-depleted T cells, or PBMCs.

V was cut by 2 bases and J by 6 bases, with 8 bases left in between. Germline CDR1 KGHSH, CDR2 LQKENI. The CDR3 runs 13 residues. This clone has a single count. Sequencing was performed with immunoSEQ multiplex PCR; in TCRdb, only in-frame clones are kept and a portion is missing. Found here are some 240,000 clones, approximately 88% of them singletons; the top ten hold 2.5% to 4%. Participant reports of clinical history set cohort assignment. Exposed volunteers were people who met a COVID-19 case within 2 weeks before study entry. The V and J genes are TRBV18 and TRBJ1-5; D may be TRBD1 (5 bases). The sample consisted of PBMCs or T cells enriched from blood (not recorded which). The sequence was collected from a woman between 40 and 50 years old who had been exposed to COVID-19. The CDR3 nucleotides read TGTGCCAGCTCACCAGAAAGGGGTCAGCCCCAGCATTTT. Protein: CASSPERGQPQHF.